The 13 T cell receptor beta chains presented below share a single source sample, sequenced in a study of T cell responses to AZD1222 COVID-19 vaccine. This table comes from immunoSEQ multiplex PCR, and its TCRdb copy is limited to in-frame clones, with some not included. The sample lists around 150,000 clones, approximately 91% occurring once. This specimen was peripheral blood, taken 28 days after the second AZD1222 dose. The receptors originated from an adult who received the AZD1222 COVID-19 vaccine.

The chain links TRBV7-9 to TRBJ2-7, with D possibly matching TRBD2 (6 bases). Germline V CDR1 and CDR2: SEHNR, FQNEAQ (reference sequence). The CDR3 runs 12 residues. Here the CDR3 reads CASVGSSYEQYF. CDR3 nucleotides: TGTGCAAGCGTCGGGAGCTCCTACGAGCAGTACTTC.

The CDR3 nucleotides read TGCGCCAGCGAATCCGGGACAGGCGTTAATTCACCCCTCCACTTT. This gives the protein CASESGTGVNSPLHF. The rearrangement links TRBV10-2 to TRBJ1-6; 8 nucleotides align to TRBD1. Germline lookup yields CDR1 WSHSY and CDR2 SAAADI. J was trimmed by 6 bases and V by 8 bases; bases with no gene match: 9. The CDR3 is made up of 15 amino acids.

The chain links TRBV29-1 to TRBJ1-2; TRBD1 is a possible D gene (5 bases). The ends were cut back, 7 bases at V and 3 bases at J, with 12 bases in the middle. Germline V CDR1 and CDR2: SQVTM, ANQGSEA. CDR3 length: 12 amino acids. The CDR3 DNA is TGCAGCGCCCGCTGGGGGGACTATGGCTACACCTTC. Translated, it gives CSARWGDYGYTF.

The chain carries TRBV15 and TRBJ2-5; the match to TRBD2 covers 9 bases. CDR1 and CDR2 (germline): LNHNV, YYDKDF (reference sequence). V shed 0 bases, J shed 5 bases, and the junction held 7 bases outside the gene matches. This CDR3 is built from 16 residues. CDR3 DNA: TGTGCCACCAGCAGAGATGGTAGCGGGAGTGGTGAGACCCAGTACTTC. Its translation is CATSRDGSGSGETQYF.

V is TRBV19 and J is TRBJ1-1; D perhaps matches TRBD1 (6 bases). Germline V gene data show CDR1 as LNHDA and CDR2 as SQIVND (reference sequence). V gave up 5 bases and J gave up 7 bases, with 14 bases separating them. CDR3 length equals 13 residues. The chain's CDR3 is CASSPNRAGEAFF. CDR3 in DNA: TGTGCCAGTAGTCCCAACAGGGCCGGTGAAGCTTTCTTT.

J is TRBJ1-2 and V is TRBV25-1; D is unresolved. V lost 4 bases to trimming and J lost 1 base, with 16 bases between them. Germline V gene lookup returns CDR1 MGHDK and CDR2 SYGVNS. This CDR3 has 16 residues. The CDR3 loop is CASSGPLVPINYGYTF. The CDR3, as DNA: TGTGCCAGCAGTGGCCCACTCGTCCCCATTAACTATGGCTACACCTTC.

The chain combines TRBV19 with TRBJ1-6; weak D call: TRBD1 (6 bases). Trimming removed 10 bases from V and 0 bases from J, with 13 bases in between. Germline CDR1 LNHDA, CDR2 SQIVND (reference sequence). There are 15 residues in the CDR3. The CDR3 protein is CATKARGSYNSPLHF. CDR3 bases: TGTGCCACTAAGGCCAGGGGCTCCTATAATTCACCCCTCCACTTT.

The CDR3 reads CASSLDRLREQYF. The CDR3 region has the DNA TGTGCCAGCAGCTTGGACAGGTTGAGGGAGCAGTACTTC. This chain links TRBV5-8 with TRBJ2-7; perhaps TRBD1 as D (5 bases). The V gene's germline CDR1 is SGHTS and CDR2 YDEGEE. Deletions cut 0 bases from V and 7 bases from J, with 11 bases between. CDR3 length equals 13 residues.

J is TRBJ2-1 and V is TRBV14; no clear D. Germline V gene sequence: CDR1 SGHDN, CDR2 FVKESK. V was trimmed by 1 base and J by 7 bases, leaving 8 bases between them. The CDR3 has 13 amino acids. The CDR3 DNA is TGTGCCAGCAGCCAAGTTTCCCTTAATGAGCAGTTCTTC. Translation gives CASSQVSLNEQFF. The full variable domain, rest sourced from reference TRBV14 and TRBJ2-1, is EAGVTQFPSHSVIEKGQTVTLRCDPISGHDNLYWYRRVMGKEIKFLLHFVKESKQDESGMPNNRFLAERTGGTYSTLKVQPAELEDSGVYFCASSQVSLNEQFFGPGTRLTVL.

The chain is built from TRBV25-1 and TRBJ2-7, with TRBD1 as a possible D gene (6 bases). The CDR3 has 13 amino acids. With 3 bases removed from V and 2 bases from J, the gap between germline ends came to 8 bases. Germline V gene sequence: CDR1 MGHDK, CDR2 SYGVNS. CDR3 residues: CASSDGGTYEQYF. The CDR3, as DNA: TGTGCCAGCAGTGATGGGGGCACCTACGAGCAGTACTTC.

This chain joins TRBV24-1 and TRBJ2-5; possibly TRBD2 for D (6 bases). V was pared by 3 bases and J by 5 bases, with 12 bases between. The CDR3 consists of 14 residues. CDR1 and CDR2 from the germline V gene are KGHDR and SFDVKD. CDR3 nucleotide sequence: TGTGCCACCAGTGATCGGGGGACGGCGGAGACCCAGTACTTC. This translates into CATSDRGTAETQYF.

This clone was recorded once. V gene TRBV6-4 combines with J gene TRBJ2-3, with TRBD2 identical over 9 bases. The CDR3 is made up of 14 amino acids. J was trimmed by 2 bases and V by 4 bases; bases with no gene match: 1. Per germline, CDR1 MRHNA and CDR2 SNTAGT. CDR3 DNA sequence: TGTGCCAGCAGTGGCGGGGGGGCCACAGATACGCAGTATTTT. Its translation: CASSGGGATDTQYF.

The rearrangement links TRBV9 to TRBJ1-2; weak D call: TRBD1 (6 bases). CDR1 and CDR2 from the germline V gene are SGDLS and YYNGEE. CDR3 length equals 14 residues. Deletions cut 4 bases from V and 8 bases from J, with 18 bases between. In DNA form, the CDR3 reads TGTGCCAGCAGCCGAGGGGGGTTCGAGTCCGGCTACACCTTC. Its translation is CASSRGGFESGYTF. The full variable domain, completed using reference TRBV9 and TRBJ1-2, is DSGVTQTPKHLITATGQRVTLRCSPRSGDLSVYWYQQSLDQGLQFLIQYYNGEERAKGNILERFSAQQFPDLHSELNLSSLELGDSALYFCASSRGGFESGYTFGSGTRLTVV.